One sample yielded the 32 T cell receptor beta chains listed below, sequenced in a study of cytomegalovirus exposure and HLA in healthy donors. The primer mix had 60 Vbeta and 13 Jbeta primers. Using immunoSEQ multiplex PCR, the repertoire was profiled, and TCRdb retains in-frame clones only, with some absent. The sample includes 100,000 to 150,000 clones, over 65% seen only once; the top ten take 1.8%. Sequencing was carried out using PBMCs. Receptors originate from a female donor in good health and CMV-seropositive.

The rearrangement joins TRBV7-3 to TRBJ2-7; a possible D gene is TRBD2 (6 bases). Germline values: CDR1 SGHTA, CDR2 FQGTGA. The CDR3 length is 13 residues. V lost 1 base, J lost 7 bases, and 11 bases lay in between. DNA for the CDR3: TGTGCCAGCAGCTTAAACTCAGGGAGGGAGCAGTACTTC. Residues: CASSLNSGREQYF.

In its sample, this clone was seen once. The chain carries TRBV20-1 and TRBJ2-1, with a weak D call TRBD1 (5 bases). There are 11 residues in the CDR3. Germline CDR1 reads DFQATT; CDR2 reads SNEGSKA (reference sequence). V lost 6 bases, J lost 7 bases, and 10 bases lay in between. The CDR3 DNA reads TGCAGTGCCGACAGCTGGAATGAGCAGTTCTTC. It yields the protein CSADSWNEQFF.

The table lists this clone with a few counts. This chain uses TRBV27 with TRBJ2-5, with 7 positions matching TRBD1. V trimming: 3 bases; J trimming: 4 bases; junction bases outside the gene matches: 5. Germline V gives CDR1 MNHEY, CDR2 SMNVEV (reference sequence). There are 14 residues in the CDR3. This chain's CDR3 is CASSFRDSGETQYF. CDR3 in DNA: TGTGCCAGCAGTTTCCGGGACAGCGGAGAGACCCAGTACTTC.

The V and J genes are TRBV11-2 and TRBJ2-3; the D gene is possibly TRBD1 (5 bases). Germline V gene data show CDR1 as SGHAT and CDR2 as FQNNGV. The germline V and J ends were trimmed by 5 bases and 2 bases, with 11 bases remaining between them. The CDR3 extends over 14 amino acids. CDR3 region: CASSLSQVTDTQYF. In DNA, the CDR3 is TGTGCCAGCAGCCTGTCACAGGTCACAGATACGCAGTATTTT.

CDR3 residues: CASSSLGLANLGELFF. The CDR3 nucleotides are TGTGCCAGCAGCTCACTCGGGCTAGCTAACTTGGGGGAGCTGTTTTTT. The chain has TRBV21-1 and TRBJ2-2; the table's D call TRBD2 went unverified against the DNA. TRBV21-1 is labeled a pseudogene. The CDR3 has 16 amino acids.

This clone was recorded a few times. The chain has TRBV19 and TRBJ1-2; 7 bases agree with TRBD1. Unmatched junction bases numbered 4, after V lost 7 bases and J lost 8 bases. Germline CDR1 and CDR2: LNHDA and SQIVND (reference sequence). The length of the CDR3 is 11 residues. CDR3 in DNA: TGTGCCAGTACAGGGGGACGCGGCTACACCTTC. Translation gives CASTGGRGYTF.

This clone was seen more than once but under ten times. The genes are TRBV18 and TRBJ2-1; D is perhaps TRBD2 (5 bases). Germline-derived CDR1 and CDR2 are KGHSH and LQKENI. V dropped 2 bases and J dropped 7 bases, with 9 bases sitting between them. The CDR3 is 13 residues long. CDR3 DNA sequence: TGTGCCAGCTCACCATACCGGACTAATGAGCAGTTCTTC. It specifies CASSPYRTNEQFF.

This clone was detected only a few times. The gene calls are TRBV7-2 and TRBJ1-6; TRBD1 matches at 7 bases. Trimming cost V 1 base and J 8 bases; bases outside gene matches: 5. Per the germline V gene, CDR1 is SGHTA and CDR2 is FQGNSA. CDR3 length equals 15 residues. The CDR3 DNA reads TGTGCCAGCAGCTTAGGCCAGGGGGACCATTCACCCCTCCACTTT. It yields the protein CASSLGQGDHSPLHF.

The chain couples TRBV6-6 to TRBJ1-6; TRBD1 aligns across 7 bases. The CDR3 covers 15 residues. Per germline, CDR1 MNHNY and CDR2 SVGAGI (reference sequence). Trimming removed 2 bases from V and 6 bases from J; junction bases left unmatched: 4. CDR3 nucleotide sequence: TGTGCCAGCAGTTACCCCGGGGACAGTAATTCACCCCTCCACTTT. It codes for CASSYPGDSNSPLHF.

The CDR3 region has the DNA TGTGCCAGCAGGCCCCCGGGAGGCTCCTACGAGCAGTACTTC. It yields the protein CASRPPGGSYEQYF. The chain recombines TRBV28 with TRBJ2-7; 7 bases are a match to TRBD2. Germline CDR1 is MDHEN and CDR2 is SYDVKM. The CDR3 contains 14 residues. V shed 6 bases, J shed 0 bases, and the junction held 5 bases outside the gene matches.

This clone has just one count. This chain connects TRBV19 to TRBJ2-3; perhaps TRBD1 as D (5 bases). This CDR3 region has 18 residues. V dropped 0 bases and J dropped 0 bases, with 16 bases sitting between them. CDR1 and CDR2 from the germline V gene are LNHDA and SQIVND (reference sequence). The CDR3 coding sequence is TGTGCCAGTAGTATAGAAAGGGGCTTTGAGAGTAGCACAGATACGCAGTATTTT. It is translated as CASSIERGFESSTDTQYF.

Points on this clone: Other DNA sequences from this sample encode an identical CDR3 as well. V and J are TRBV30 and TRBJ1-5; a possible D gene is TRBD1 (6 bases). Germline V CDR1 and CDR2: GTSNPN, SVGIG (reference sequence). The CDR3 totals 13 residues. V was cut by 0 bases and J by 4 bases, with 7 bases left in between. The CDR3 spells CAWSVQGNQPQHF. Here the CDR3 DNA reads TGTGCCTGGAGTGTACAGGGAAATCAGCCCCAGCATTTT.

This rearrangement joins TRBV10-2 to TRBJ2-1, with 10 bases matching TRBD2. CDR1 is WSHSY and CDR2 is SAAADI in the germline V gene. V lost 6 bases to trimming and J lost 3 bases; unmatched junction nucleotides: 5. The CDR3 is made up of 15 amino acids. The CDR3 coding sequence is TGCGCCAGCAGCTTCAGCGGGGGGGACTACAATGAGCAGTTCTTC. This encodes CASSFSGGDYNEQFF.

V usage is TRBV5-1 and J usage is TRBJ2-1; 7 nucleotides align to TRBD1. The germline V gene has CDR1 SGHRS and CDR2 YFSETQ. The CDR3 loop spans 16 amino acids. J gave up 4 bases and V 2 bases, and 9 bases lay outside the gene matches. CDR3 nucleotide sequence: TGCGCCAGCAGCTTATTACCGGGACAGTCTTACAATGAGCAGTTCTTC. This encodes CASSLLPGQSYNEQFF. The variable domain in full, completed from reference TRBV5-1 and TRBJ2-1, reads KAGVTQTPRYLIKTRGQQVTLSCSPISGHRSVSWYQQTPGQGLQFLFEYFSETQRNKGNFPGRFSGRQFSNSRSEMNVSTLELGDSALYLCASSLLPGQSYNEQFFGPGTRLTVL.

As DNA, the CDR3 is TGTGCCAGCAGGGACAGTCCTTGGGCCTACGAGCAGTACTTC. This translates into CASRDSPWAYEQYF. The chain uses TRBV27 and TRBJ2-7, with D tentatively TRBD1 (6 bases). The CDR3 runs 14 residues. The germline CDR1 and CDR2 sequences are MNHEY and SMNVEV (reference sequence). Trimming left V 6 bases short and J 2 bases short, with 14 bases between.

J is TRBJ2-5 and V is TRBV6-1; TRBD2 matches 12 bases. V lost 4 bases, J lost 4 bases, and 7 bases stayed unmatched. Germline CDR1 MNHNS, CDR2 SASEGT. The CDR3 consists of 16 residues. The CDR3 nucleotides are TGTGCCAGCAGTGGACCGACTAGCGGGGGTGGAGAGACCCAGTACTTC. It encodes CASSGPTSGGGETQYF.

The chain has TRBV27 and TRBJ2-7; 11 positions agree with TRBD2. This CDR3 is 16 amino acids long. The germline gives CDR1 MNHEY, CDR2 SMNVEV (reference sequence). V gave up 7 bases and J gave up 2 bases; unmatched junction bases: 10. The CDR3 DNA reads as TGTGCCAGCACCCCAAGACTAGCGGGAAAGACCTACGAGCAGTACTTC. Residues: CASTPRLAGKTYEQYF.

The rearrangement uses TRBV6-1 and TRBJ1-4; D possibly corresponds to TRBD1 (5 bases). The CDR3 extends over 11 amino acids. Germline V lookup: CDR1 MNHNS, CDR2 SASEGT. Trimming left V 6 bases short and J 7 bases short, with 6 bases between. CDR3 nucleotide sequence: TGTGCCAGCAGAAGGGGTGAAAAACTGTTTTTT. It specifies CASRRGEKLFF.

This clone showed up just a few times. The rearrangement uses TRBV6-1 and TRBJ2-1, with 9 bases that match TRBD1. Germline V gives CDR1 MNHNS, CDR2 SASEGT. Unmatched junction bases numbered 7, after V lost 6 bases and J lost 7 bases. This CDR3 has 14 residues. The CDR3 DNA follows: TGTGCCAGCAGAACCGGGACAGGGTGGAATGAGCAGTTCTTC. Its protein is CASRTGTGWNEQFF.

In DNA form, the CDR3 reads TGTGCCAGCAGCCAATCATCCAGCGGGAGGGCTCGTGAGCAGTTCTTC. Its translation: CASSQSSSGRAREQFF. The V call is TRBV16, the J call TRBJ2-1; TRBD2 matches at 10 bases. CDR1 is KGHSY, CDR2 FQNENV, per germline. V was clipped by 0 bases and J by 9 bases; unmatched bases: 8. CDR3 length: 16 amino acids.

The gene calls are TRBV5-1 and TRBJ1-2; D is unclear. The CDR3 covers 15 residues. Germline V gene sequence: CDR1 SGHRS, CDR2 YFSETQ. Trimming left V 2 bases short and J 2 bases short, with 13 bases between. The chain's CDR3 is CASSLRANLNYGYTF. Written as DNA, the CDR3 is TGCGCCAGCAGCTTACGAGCCAACCTCAACTATGGCTACACCTTC.

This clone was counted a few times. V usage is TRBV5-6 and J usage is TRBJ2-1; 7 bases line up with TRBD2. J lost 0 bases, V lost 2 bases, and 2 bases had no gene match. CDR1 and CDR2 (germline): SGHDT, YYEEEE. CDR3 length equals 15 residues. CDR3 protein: CASSFGRSSYNEQFF. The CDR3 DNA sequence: TGTGCCAGCAGCTTCGGGAGGAGCTCCTACAATGAGCAGTTCTTC.

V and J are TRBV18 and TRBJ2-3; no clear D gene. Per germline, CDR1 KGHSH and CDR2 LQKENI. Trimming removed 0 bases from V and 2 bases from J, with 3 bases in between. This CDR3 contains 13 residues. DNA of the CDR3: TGTGCCAGCTCACCACCGGCCACAGATACGCAGTATTTT. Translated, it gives CASSPPATDTQYF.

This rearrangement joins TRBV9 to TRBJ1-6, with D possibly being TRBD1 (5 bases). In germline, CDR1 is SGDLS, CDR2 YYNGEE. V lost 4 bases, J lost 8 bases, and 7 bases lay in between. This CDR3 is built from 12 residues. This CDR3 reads CASSTRDSPLHF. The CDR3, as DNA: TGTGCCAGCAGCACCAGGGATTCACCCCTCCACTTT.

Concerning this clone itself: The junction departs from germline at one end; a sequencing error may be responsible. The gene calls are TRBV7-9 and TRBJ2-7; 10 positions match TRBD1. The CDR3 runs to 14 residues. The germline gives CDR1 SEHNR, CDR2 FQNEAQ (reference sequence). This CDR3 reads CSSSTRTGGYEQYF. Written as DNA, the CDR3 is TGTTCCAGCAGCACCCGGACAGGGGGCTACGAGCAGTACTTC.

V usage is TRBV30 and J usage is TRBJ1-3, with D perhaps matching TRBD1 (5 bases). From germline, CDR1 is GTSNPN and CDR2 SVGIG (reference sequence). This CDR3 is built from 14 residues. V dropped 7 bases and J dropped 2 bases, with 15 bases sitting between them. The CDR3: CASGVGAAGNTIYF. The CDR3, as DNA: TGTGCCTCGGGGGTTGGGGCAGCTGGAAACACCATATATTTT.

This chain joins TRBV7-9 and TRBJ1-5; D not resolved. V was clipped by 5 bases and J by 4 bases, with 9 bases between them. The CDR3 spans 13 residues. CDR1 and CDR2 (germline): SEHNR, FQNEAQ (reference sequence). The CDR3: CASSRLGNQPQHF. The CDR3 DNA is TGTGCCAGCAGCCGACTCGGGAATCAGCCCCAGCATTTT.

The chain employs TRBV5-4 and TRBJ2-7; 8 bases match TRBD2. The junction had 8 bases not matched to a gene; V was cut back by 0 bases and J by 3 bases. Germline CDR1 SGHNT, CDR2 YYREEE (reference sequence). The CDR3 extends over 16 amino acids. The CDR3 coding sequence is TGTGCCAGCAGCTTGGGGGGCGGGAGGTTAGACTACGAGCAGTACTTC. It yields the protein CASSLGGGRLDYEQYF.

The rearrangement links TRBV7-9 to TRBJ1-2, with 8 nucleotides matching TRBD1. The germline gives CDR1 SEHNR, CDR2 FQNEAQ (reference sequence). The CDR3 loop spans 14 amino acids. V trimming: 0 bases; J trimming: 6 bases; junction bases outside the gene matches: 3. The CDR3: CASSLADREDGYTF. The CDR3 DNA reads TGTGCCAGCAGCTTAGCGGACAGGGAGGATGGCTACACCTTC.

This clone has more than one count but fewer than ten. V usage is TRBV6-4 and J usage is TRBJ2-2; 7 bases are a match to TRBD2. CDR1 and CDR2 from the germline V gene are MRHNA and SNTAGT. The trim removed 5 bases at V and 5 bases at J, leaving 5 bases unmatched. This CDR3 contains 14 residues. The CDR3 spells CASSWDGRTGELFF. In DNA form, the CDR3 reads TGTGCCAGCAGTTGGGACGGGAGGACCGGGGAGCTGTTTTTT.

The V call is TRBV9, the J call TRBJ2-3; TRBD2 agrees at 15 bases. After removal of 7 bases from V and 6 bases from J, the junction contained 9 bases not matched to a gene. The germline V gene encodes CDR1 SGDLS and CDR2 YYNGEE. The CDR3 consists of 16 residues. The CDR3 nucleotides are TGTGCCAGCGCCTATGGGACTAGCGGGGGGCGGGATACGCAGTATTTT. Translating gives CASAYGTSGGRDTQYF.

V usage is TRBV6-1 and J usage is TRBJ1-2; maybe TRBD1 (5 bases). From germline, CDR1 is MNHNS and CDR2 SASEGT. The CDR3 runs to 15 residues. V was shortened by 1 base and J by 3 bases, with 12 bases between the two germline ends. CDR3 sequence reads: CASSEVGREDYGYTF. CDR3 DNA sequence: TGTGCCAGCAGTGAAGTTGGCAGGGAGGACTATGGCTACACCTTC.